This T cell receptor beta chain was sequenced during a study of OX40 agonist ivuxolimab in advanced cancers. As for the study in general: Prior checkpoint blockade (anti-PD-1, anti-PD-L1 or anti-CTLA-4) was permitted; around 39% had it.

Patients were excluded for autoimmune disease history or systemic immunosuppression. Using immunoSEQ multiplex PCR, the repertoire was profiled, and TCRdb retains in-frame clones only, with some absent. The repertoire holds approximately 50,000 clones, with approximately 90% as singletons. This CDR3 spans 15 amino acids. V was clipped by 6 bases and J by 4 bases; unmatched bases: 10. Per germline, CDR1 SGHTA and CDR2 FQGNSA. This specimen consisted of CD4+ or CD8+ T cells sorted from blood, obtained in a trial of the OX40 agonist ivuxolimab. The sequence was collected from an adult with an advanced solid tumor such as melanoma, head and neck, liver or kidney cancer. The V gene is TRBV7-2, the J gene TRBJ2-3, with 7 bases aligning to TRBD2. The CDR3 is CASSNPGLPPDTQYF. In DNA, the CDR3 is TGTGCCAGCAGTAACCCGGGACTACCCCCAGATACGCAGTATTTT.